The 7 T cell receptor beta chains below all came from one sample that was sequenced in a study of cytomegalovirus exposure and HLA in healthy donors (dated by TCRdb to about 2017). To prepare the library, the immunoSEQ multiplex PCR assay was applied. A mixture of 60 forward primers for TCR Vbeta segments and 13 reverse primers for TCR Jbeta segments was used in the multiplex PCR. Not all clones reach the TCRdb copy of this immuneACCESS table, which keeps in-frame sequences only. Checked studies attribute under half of the gap to unresolved V genes and leave the rest unexplained. This sample lists some 200,000 clones; roughly 80% were detected once. Of the sample, approximately 6% is held by the ten largest clones. The sample taken for sequencing was PBMCs. Receptors originate from a middle-aged man in good health and CMV-seropositive.

This clone was seen more than once but under ten times. The V gene is TRBV29-1, the J gene TRBJ2-2; weak D call: TRBD1 (5 bases). Trimming removed 4 bases from V and 6 bases from J, with 6 bases in between. CDR1 SQVTM and CDR2 ANQGSEA come from the germline V gene. The CDR3 is 11 amino acids. This chain's CDR3 is CSVGGSGELFF. In DNA form, the CDR3 reads TGCAGCGTTGGGGGCTCCGGGGAGCTGTTTTTT.

In its sample, this clone was seen once. This chain uses TRBV7-6 with TRBJ2-1, with D tentatively TRBD2 (6 bases). CDR3 length: 13 residues. From germline, CDR1 is SGHVS and CDR2 FNYEAQ. The V and J ends lost 2 bases and 4 bases respectively, with 6 bases between them. This CDR3 reads CASSLSGYNEQFF. In DNA, the CDR3 is TGTGCCAGCAGCTTAAGCGGGTACAATGAGCAGTTCTTC.

The J gene is TRBJ1-5, the V gene TRBV11-2; D remains ambiguous. Germline V lookup: CDR1 SGHAT, CDR2 FQNNGV. The CDR3 loop spans 15 amino acids. Trimming took off 9 bases at V and 0 bases at J, with 15 bases between the two ends. The CDR3 DNA is TGTGCCAGGGGGAGGAGGAATTATAGCAATCAGCCCCAGCATTTT. Its protein is CARGRRNYSNQPQHF.

This clone is a singleton in its sample. The CDR3 here is CASTRTGGHYGYTF. CDR3 sequence (DNA): TGTGCCAGCACCAGGACAGGGGGCCACTATGGCTACACCTTC. V usage is TRBV28 and J usage is TRBJ1-2, with 11 bases matching TRBD1. V was clipped by 7 bases and J by 3 bases; unmatched bases: 4. The germline gives CDR1 MDHEN, CDR2 SYDVKM. The CDR3 consists of 14 residues.

This clone has a handful of counts. The DNA of the CDR3 is TGTGCCAGCAGGCCGGCGGGACTAGCCCCGCTCGGGTACTTC. Protein: CASRPAGLAPLGYF. The chain combines TRBV11-2 with TRBJ2-7; 9 bases are a match to TRBD2. The J segment lost 12 bases and the V segment lost 6 bases, leaving 15 bases of the junction unmatched. Germline assignment: CDR1 SGHAT and CDR2 FQNNGV. The CDR3 covers 14 residues.

A remark on this clone: The junction shows a germline mismatch at one end, possibly a read error. CDR3 amino acids: CASSPTGSGGAFPVF. The CDR3 DNA is TGTGCCAGCAGCCCCACGGGTAGCGGGGGGGCCTTCCCCGTCTTC. This chain uses TRBV7-9 with TRBJ2-1; 11 positions match TRBD2. The CDR3 totals 15 residues. CDR1 is SEHNR and CDR2 is FQNEAQ in the germline V gene (reference sequence).

This chain uses TRBV5-8 with TRBJ1-2; a possible D gene is TRBD1 (5 bases). The CDR3 is made up of 13 amino acids. From germline, CDR1 is SGHTS and CDR2 YDEGEE. The V end lost 4 bases, the J end lost 4 bases, and 11 bases lay between the germline ends. The CDR3, as DNA: TGTGCCAGCAGCGAGGGGAGGGGCTATGGCTACACCTTC. Translating gives CASSEGRGYGYTF. Full variable domain (rest looked up from reference TRBV5-8 and TRBJ1-2): EAGVTQSPTHLIKTRGQQATLRCSPISGHTSVYWYQQALGLGLQFLLWYDEGEERNRGNFPPRFSGRQFPNYSSELNVNALELEDSALYLCASSEGRGYGYTFGSGTRLTVV.